Following are 10 T cell receptor beta chains from one sample sequenced in a study of blood T cell repertoires in COVID-19. TCRdb's table, derived via immunoSEQ multiplex PCR, lists solely in-frame clones and lacks some. The sample includes about 60,000 clones, 86% of them seen just once. Specimen: peripheral blood. These receptors came from a man aged 40-49 years with acute or convalescent COVID-19.

This clone is a singleton in its sample. The rearrangement links TRBV5-4 to TRBJ2-1; D unresolved. Per the germline V gene, CDR1 is SGHNT and CDR2 is YYREEE (reference sequence). There are 12 residues in the CDR3. Trimming removed 0 bases from V and 7 bases from J, with 5 bases in between. In nucleotides, the CDR3 is TGTGCCAGCAGCTTGGCCCGTAATGAGCAGTTCTTC. Residues: CASSLARNEQFF.

V is TRBV7-9 and J is TRBJ1-1, with a weak D call TRBD1 (5 bases). This CDR3 comprises 12 residues. V gave up 5 bases and J gave up 7 bases, with 11 bases separating them. Germline CDR1 reads SEHNR; CDR2 reads FQNEAQ (reference sequence). The CDR3 sequence: CASSPAGREAFF. In nucleotides, the CDR3 is TGTGCCAGCAGCCCCGCGGGGCGTGAAGCTTTCTTT.

The CDR3 sequence is CSVVASRTDTQYF. Here the CDR3 DNA reads TGCAGCGTTGTGGCCTCTCGCACAGATACGCAGTATTTT. J is TRBJ2-3 and V is TRBV29-1, with no clear D. The germline V and J ends were trimmed by 4 bases and 1 base, with 9 bases remaining between them. Looked up from germline, CDR1 is SQVTM and CDR2 is ANQGSEA. The CDR3 extends over 13 amino acids.

The chain carries TRBV4-1 and TRBJ2-5; D not certain. Germline V gives CDR1 MGHRA, CDR2 YSYEKL. The CDR3 totals 15 residues. Trimming cost V 1 base and J 4 bases, with 13 bases left between them. The DNA of the CDR3 is TGCGCCAGCAGCCAAGTCCCCTATGCCCGAGAGACCCAGTACTTC. Translated: CASSQVPYARETQYF.

In DNA, the CDR3 is TGTGCCAGCAGCTCGGTTGGCGGTTACGAGCAGTACTTC. It specifies CASSSVGGYEQYF. The chain combines TRBV11-3 with TRBJ2-7; D remains unclear. Trimming stripped 4 bases from V and 4 bases from J, with 11 bases between. Germline V gives CDR1 SGHNT, CDR2 YENEEA. The CDR3 has 13 amino acids.

This chain uses TRBV2 with TRBJ1-3; unclear D gene. CDR1 and CDR2 from the germline V gene are SNHLY and FYNNEI. Trimming cost V 7 bases and J 1 base, with 8 bases left between them. The CDR3 is made up of 13 amino acids. CDR3: CASKMESGNTIYF. Written as DNA, the CDR3 is TGTGCCAGCAAAATGGAGTCTGGAAACACCATATATTTT.

The rearrangement joins TRBV12-3 or TRBV12-4 to TRBJ1-1; D remains ambiguous. V dropped 4 bases and J dropped 4 bases, with 10 bases sitting between them. This CDR3 has 13 amino acids. The CDR3 region is CASSSPSGTEAFF. In DNA form, the CDR3 reads TGTGCCAGCAGTTCCCCCAGCGGCACTGAAGCTTTCTTT.

This clone was seen a single time. The chain carries TRBV2 and TRBJ1-1, with 8 bases matching TRBD1. The CDR3 sequence is 14 residues long. V shed 6 bases, J shed 2 bases, and the junction held 5 bases outside the gene matches. Germline V gene sequence: CDR1 SNHLY, CDR2 FYNNEI. CDR3 region: CASRGDRRNTEAFF. CDR3 bases: TGTGCCAGCAGGGGGGACAGGAGAAACACTGAAGCTTTCTTT.

This chain uses TRBV6-8 with TRBJ1-4; 9 positions match TRBD1. V lost 5 bases to trimming and J lost 8 bases; unmatched junction nucleotides: 3. Germline V gives CDR1 MNHGY, CDR2 SAAAGT. This CDR3 region has 13 residues. The DNA for the CDR3 is TGTGCCAGCAGTCGCGACAGGGGGGAAAAACTGTTTTTT. The encoded protein is CASSRDRGEKLFF.

V usage is TRBV3-1 (or the pseudogene TRBV3-2) and J usage is TRBJ1-4; 9 bases line up with TRBD1. Losses at the gene ends were 4 bases for V and 8 bases for J; bases not matched to a gene: 11. CDR1 and CDR2 from the germline V gene are LGHDT and YNNKEL (reference sequence). The CDR3 has 16 residues. The CDR3 sequence is CASSPLGQGSGEKLFF. In DNA form, the CDR3 reads TGTGCCAGCAGCCCTTTAGGACAGGGGAGTGGCGAAAAACTGTTTTTT.